This entry is about one T cell receptor beta chain. These data are taken from a study of blood T cell repertoires in COVID-19. Study information: Sample material is recorded as cDNA or gDNA derived from T cells, B-cell-depleted T cells, or PBMCs.

CDR1 is MNHEY and CDR2 is SVGAGI in the germline V gene. This CDR3 contains 14 residues. The junction had 7 bases not matched to a gene; V was cut back by 6 bases and J by 10 bases. The repertoire was sequenced with immunoSEQ multiplex PCR; TCRdb's copy has only in-frame clones and lacks some. This table holds 55,000 to 65,000 clones, over 75% found once. The chain has TRBV6-5 and TRBJ1-6; 9 nucleotides align to TRBD1. Sequences were obtained from peripheral blood. This clonotype originated in a man in his 60s with active or convalescent COVID-19. This CDR3 is CASRRDRAGSPLHF. Here the CDR3 DNA reads TGTGCCAGCAGAAGGGACAGGGCAGGCTCACCCCTCCACTTT.